This passage covers 16 T cell receptor beta chains from one sample sequenced in a study of metastatic and nonmetastatic thyroid tumors. MiXCR reprocessed the PCR reads for TCRdb. The data contain about 13,000 clones, under 25% of them singletons. Thyroid surgery took place with no prior treatment in any patient. The specimen sequenced was blood. The receptors originated from a male donor with papillary thyroid cancer or a benign thyroid nodule (not recorded which). Some clones in this sample may be carry-over from other donors' samples.

This clone was detected a few times. This chain uses TRBV12-3 or TRBV12-4 with TRBJ1-2, with D possibly being TRBD1 (5 bases). V lost 3 bases and J lost 4, with 12 bases in between. CDR3 length: 14 residues. The CDR3 protein is CASSLSGLSYGYTF. CDR3 DNA: TGTGCCAGCAGTTTGTCAGGGCTTTCCTATGGCTACACCTTC.

The genes are TRBV15 and TRBJ1-5; 9 bases line up with TRBD1. V shed 0 bases, J shed 6 bases, and the junction held 6 bases outside the gene matches. The CDR3 has 16 residues. The germline CDR1 and CDR2 sequences are LNHNV and YYDKDF (reference sequence). This CDR3 reads CATSRDLDRGGQPQHF. For the CDR3, the DNA is TGTGCCACCAGCAGAGATTTGGACAGGGGCGGTCAGCCCCAGCATTTT.

This clone was recorded at least ten times. The chain combines TRBV7-2 with TRBJ2-5; 7 bases are shared with TRBD1. Germline loops: CDR1 SGHTA, CDR2 FQGNSA. Trimming cost V 0 bases and J 5 bases; bases outside gene matches: 6. This CDR3 region has 15 residues. The CDR3 reads CASSLADRVPETQYF. DNA for the CDR3: TGTGCCAGCAGCTTAGCTGACAGGGTTCCCGAGACCCAGTACTTC.

This clone was picked up many times. This chain connects TRBV6-1 to TRBJ1-4, with D possibly TRBD1 on 5 matching bases. Trimming took 5 bases from V and 3 from J, leaving 13 bases between them. This CDR3 region has 15 residues. Germline-derived CDR1 and CDR2 are MNHNS and SASEGT. Here the CDR3 reads CASSTGDGANEKLFF. CDR3 DNA sequence: TGTGCCAGCAGTACCGGGGACGGCGCTAATGAAAAACTGTTTTTT.

This clone was observed a few times. V gene TRBV4-3 combines with J gene TRBJ2-6; TRBD1 aligns across 10 bases. CDR3 size: 16 residues. V dropped 4 bases and J dropped 0; count of bases not matched to a gene: 0. Looked up from germline, CDR1 is LGHNA and CDR2 is YSLEER. The CDR3 sequence is CASSRTGGSGANVLTF. Here the CDR3 DNA reads TGCGCCAGCAGCCGGACAGGGGGCTCTGGGGCCAACGTCCTGACTTTC.

In this sample, this clone turned up many times. This chain uses TRBV7-2 with TRBJ1-4; D is possibly TRBD1 (5 bases). Trimming left V 5 bases short and J 6 bases short, with 16 bases between. CDR1 is SGHTA, CDR2 FQGNSA, per germline. The CDR3 is 15 amino acids. This chain's CDR3 is CASSPTLGLYEKLFF. The CDR3 DNA sequence: TGTGCCAGCAGCCCGACCCTGGGGCTTTATGAAAAACTGTTTTTT.

This rearrangement joins TRBV20-1 to TRBJ2-5; the match to TRBD1 covers 7 bases. This CDR3 has 14 amino acids. The germline V gene encodes CDR1 DFQATT and CDR2 SNEGSKA (reference sequence). CDR3 in amino acids: CGAGEQGPVETQYF. The CDR3 nucleotides are TGCGGGGCCGGGGAACAGGGGCCTGTGGAGACCCAGTACTTC.

This clone was observed at least ten times. The chain carries TRBV4-3 and TRBJ2-3, with D unresolved. The CDR3 runs 13 residues. Looked up from germline, CDR1 is LGHNA and CDR2 is YSLEER. V was pared by 1 base and J by 5 bases, with 7 bases between. CDR3: CASSQADRDTQYF. CDR3 nucleotide sequence: TGCGCCAGCAGCCAAGCGGACCGAGATACGCAGTATTTT.

In DNA, the CDR3 is TGCGCCAGCAGCTTGACCAGAAACAATGAGCAGTTCTTC. Protein product: CASSLTRNNEQFF. This chain joins TRBV5-1 and TRBJ2-1; D unresolved. V was clipped by 1 base and J by 5 bases, with 7 bases between them. The germline V gene has CDR1 SGHRS and CDR2 YFSETQ. This CDR3 region has 13 residues.

About this clone itself: The junction shows a germline mismatch at one end, possibly a read error. Other DNA sequences in this specimen translate into the identical CDR3. The gene calls are TRBV6-1 and TRBJ2-3; D is ambiguous. CDR3 length: 12 residues. The germline V gene encodes CDR1 MNHNS and CDR2 SASEGT. In nucleotides, the CDR3 is TGTGCCAGCCGCTCTCTAGAGGATACACAGTATTTT. It is translated as CASRSLEDTQYF.

The chain employs TRBV12-3 or TRBV12-4 and TRBJ2-1, with D possibly TRBD2 on 5 matching bases. The V end lost 2 bases, the J end lost 8 bases, and 10 bases lay between the germline ends. This CDR3 region has 13 residues. CDR3 protein: CASSLLPADEQFF. In DNA, the CDR3 is TGTGCCAGCAGTTTACTCCCAGCGGATGAGCAGTTCTTC.

CDR3 in DNA: TGTGCCAGCAGGGCCGGTTCCTACGAGCAGTCGGTC. Translation: CASRAGSYEQSV. The genes are TRBV28 and TRBJ2-7; D uncertain. CDR3 length: 12 amino acids. CDR1 and CDR2 (germline): MDHEN, SYDVKM.

This clone came up a few times. An end of the junction does not agree with germline; a read error may underlie this. The chain employs TRBV6-9 and TRBJ1-5; D is unresolved. This CDR3 has 12 amino acids. Germline V gives CDR1 MNHGY, CDR2 SVAAGI. The CDR3 DNA reads as TGCGCCAGCAACCCGAGGCGTCAGCCCCAGCATTTT. Protein: CASNPRRQPQHF.

The chain couples TRBV19 to TRBJ1-1; 7 bases agree with TRBD1. Germline V gene data show CDR1 as LNHDA and CDR2 as SQIVND (reference sequence). The ends lost 6 bases at V and 2 bases at J; junction bases unmatched: 15. The CDR3 covers 17 residues. CDR3 protein: CASSPSGGVYSNTEAFF. The CDR3 region has the DNA TGTGCCAGTAGCCCCTCAGGGGGGGTTTATAGTAACACTGAAGCTTTCTTT.

This chain uses TRBV19 with TRBJ2-5, with D uncertain. Germline V gene data show CDR1 as LNHDA and CDR2 as SQIVND (reference sequence). Trimming removed 3 bases from V and 5 bases from J, with 16 bases in between. This CDR3 has 15 residues. CDR3 protein: CASSIAVQIMETQYF. The DNA for the CDR3 is TGTGCCAGTAGTATCGCCGTCCAAATTATGGAGACCCAGTACTTC.

This clone has at least ten counts. This chain joins TRBV5-6 and TRBJ1-2, with TRBD1 as a possible D gene (6 bases). With 4 bases removed from V and 12 bases from J, the gap between germline ends came to 16 bases. CDR3 length: 12 residues. The germline CDR1 and CDR2 sequences are SGHDT and YYEEEE. CDR3: CASSGGPRVDTF. As DNA, the CDR3 is TGTGCCAGCAGCGGGGGGCCGAGGGTTGACACCTTC. The full variable domain, in which reference TRBV5-6 and TRBJ1-2 provide the parts outside the CDR3, is DAGVTQSPTHLIKTRGQQVTLRCSPKSGHDTVSWYQQALGQGPQFIFQYYEEEERQRGNFPDRFSGHQFPNYSSELNVNALLLGDSALYLCASSGGPRVDTFGSGTRLTVV.